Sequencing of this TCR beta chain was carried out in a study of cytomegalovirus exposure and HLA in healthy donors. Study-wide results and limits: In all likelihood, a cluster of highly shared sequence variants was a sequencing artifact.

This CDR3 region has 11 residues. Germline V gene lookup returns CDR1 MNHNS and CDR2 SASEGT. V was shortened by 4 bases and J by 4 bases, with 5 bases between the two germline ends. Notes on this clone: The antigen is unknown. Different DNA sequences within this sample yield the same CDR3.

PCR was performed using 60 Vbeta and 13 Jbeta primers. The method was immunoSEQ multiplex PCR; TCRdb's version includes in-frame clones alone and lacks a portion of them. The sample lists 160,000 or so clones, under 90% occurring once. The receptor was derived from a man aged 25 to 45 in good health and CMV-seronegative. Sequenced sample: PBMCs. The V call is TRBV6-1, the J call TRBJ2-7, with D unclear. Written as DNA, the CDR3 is TGTGCCAGCAGTGCCTTATACGAGCAGTACTTC. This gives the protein CASSALYEQYF.